Reported below is one T cell receptor (beta chain). Its antigen remains undetermined. The input lacks base qualities; no much larger clone sits a single base away. This sample was taken from a study of Ad26.COV2.S vaccination and SARS-CoV-2 variants (dated by TCRdb to about 2021). As for the study more broadly: TCRbeta repertoire sequencing was used to assess the specificity and breadth of SARS-CoV-2-reactive T cell receptors after Ad26.COV2.S vaccination. A total of around 32 samples were included in the TCR-sequenced set, comprising around 19 Ad26.COV2.S vaccine recipients, 5 placebo recipients and 8 SARS-CoV-2 convalescent individuals. The full study reports these points: The authors noted that the TCR breadth and depth analyses may have underestimated total T cell responses. Substantial breadth of spike-specific CD8+ and CD4+ T cell responses was reported after vaccination. Non-spike TCR breadth was comparable between vaccine and placebo recipients, consistent with the vaccine containing only spike. Spike-specific TCR breadth was higher in Ad26.COV2.S recipients than in placebo recipients (P = 0.0014).

The immunoSEQ Assay was used to sequence TCRbeta CDR3 regions. After extraction, genomic DNA underwent amplification by bias-controlled multiplex PCR, followed by high-throughput sequencing. On the study's bioinformatics: To quantify the absolute abundance of every unique TCRbeta CDR3 region, sequences were collapsed and filtered. T cell fraction was estimated by normalizing TCRbeta template counts to usable DNA, which was measured by amplifying reference genes present in all nucleated cells. Repertoire TCRs were annotated as SARS-CoV-2-specific by exact matching of V gene, CDR3 amino acid sequence and J gene to a known reactive TCR set. The reference SARS-CoV-2 TCR set was derived from MIRA and filtered for enrichment in COVID-19-positive ImmuneCODE repertoires, a step that removed public or cross-reactive TCRs. Using the MIRA antigens, annotated TCRs were further analysed by specific ORF or by position within an ORF. Breadth was defined as annotated unique rearrangements over total unique productive rearrangements; depth was the summed frequency of those rearrangements. Group comparisons of TCR breadth used two-sided Wilcoxon rank-sum tests. The clones in this table, taken by TCRdb from immuneACCESS, are in-frame only. Not every clone is retained; where verified, under half of the shortfall comes from an unresolved V gene, and the cause of the rest is unknown. V and J calls plus clone size are reproduced from that table; the DNA served to infer D and trimming. The sample table records approximately 140,000 clones; roughly 88% of these occur just once. Approximately 5% of the sample comes from the top ten.

The germline ends are 14 bases apart after V is trimmed by 0 bases and J by 2 bases. The CDR3, from cysteine to phenylalanine, totals 17 residues. Kept here is only the CDR3 DNA, which spans 51 bases and is read in frame from base 1. Read against the paper, the sample's time point label means: individuals recovered from natural SARS-CoV-2 infection. The sequence was collected from a human donor who had recovered from COVID-19. The sample was peripheral blood, taken after recovery from COVID-19. The chain links TRBV23-1 with TRBJ2-1; a tentative D call is TRBD1 (5 bases match). TRBV23-1 is an ORF, and what it does is uncertain. The DNA is as follows: TGCGCCAGCAGTCAATCAGTTGGACATTCGACCTACAATGAGCAGTTCTTC. The resulting protein is CASSQSVGHSTYNEQFF.